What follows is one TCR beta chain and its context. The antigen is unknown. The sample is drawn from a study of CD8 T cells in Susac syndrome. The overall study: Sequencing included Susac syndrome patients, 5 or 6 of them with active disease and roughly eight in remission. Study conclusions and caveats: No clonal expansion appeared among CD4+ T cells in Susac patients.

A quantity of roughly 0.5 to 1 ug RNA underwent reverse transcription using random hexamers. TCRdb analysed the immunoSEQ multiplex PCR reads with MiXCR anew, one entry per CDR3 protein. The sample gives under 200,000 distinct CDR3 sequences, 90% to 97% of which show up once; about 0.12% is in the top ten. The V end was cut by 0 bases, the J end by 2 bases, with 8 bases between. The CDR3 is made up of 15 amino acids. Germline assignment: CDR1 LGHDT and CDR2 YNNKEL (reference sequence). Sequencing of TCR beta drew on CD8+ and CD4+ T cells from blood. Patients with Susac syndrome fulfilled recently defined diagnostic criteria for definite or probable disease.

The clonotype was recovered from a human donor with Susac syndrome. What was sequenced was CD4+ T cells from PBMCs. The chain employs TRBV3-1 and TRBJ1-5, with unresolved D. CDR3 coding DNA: TGTGCCAGCAGCCAAGATCCCGGAGGCAATCAGCCCCAGCATTTT. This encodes CASSQDPGGNQPQHF.